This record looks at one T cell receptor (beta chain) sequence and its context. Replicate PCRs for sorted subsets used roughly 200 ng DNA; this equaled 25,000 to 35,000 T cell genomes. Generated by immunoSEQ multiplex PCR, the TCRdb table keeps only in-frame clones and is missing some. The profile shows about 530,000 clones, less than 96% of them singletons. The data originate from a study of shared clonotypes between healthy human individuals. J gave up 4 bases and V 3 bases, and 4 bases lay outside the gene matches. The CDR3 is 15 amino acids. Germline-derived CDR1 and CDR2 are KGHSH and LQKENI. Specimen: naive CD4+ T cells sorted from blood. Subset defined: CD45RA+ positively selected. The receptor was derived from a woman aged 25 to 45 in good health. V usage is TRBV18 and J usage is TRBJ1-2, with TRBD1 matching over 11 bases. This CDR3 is CASSPRDRGAYGYTF. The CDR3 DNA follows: TGTGCCAGCTCACCGAGGGACAGGGGGGCCTATGGCTACACCTTC.